The sequence of this TCR beta chain was determined in a study of blood T cell repertoires in COVID-19. The overall study: Samples representing acute and convalescent COVID-19 were sourced from the United States, Italy and Spain. T cells, B-cell-depleted T cells, or PBMCs provided the cDNA or gDNA that served as material.

Original handling: The authors estimated nucleated cell counts from reference gene primer amplification. Measured with immunoSEQ multiplex PCR; TCRdb has only the in-frame clones, and not every one. V, J and clone size reflect that table, while D and trimming were determined from the DNA. The sample yields about 120,000 clones, roughly 79% seen once. The CDR3 covers 17 residues. Germline V gene data show CDR1 as LNHDA and CDR2 as SQIVND (reference sequence). With V trimmed by 0 bases and J by 5 bases, 10 bases remained unmatched. Sequenced input: peripheral blood. The V and J genes are TRBV19 and TRBJ1-5, with 7 nucleotides matching TRBD1. This clonotype originated in a man between 65 and 79 years old with active or convalescent COVID-19. CDR3 residues: CASSIDRGYGAHQPQHF. The CDR3, as DNA: TGTGCCAGTAGTATAGACAGGGGGTACGGGGCACATCAGCCCCAGCATTTT.